This TCR beta chain emerged from a study of shared clonotypes between healthy human individuals. CDR1 and CDR2 (germline): MNHNS, SASEGT. V lost 6 bases and J 3 bases, leaving 12 bases between the germline ends. The CDR3 extends over 13 amino acids. Of note for this clone: Its antigen is unknown.

Division of CD4+ cells produced a CD45RA+ naive subset and a CD45RA-negative memory subset. The sorted-subset replicate PCRs were given roughly 190 ng DNA, which is tens of thousands of T cell genomes. This table comes from immunoSEQ multiplex PCR, and its TCRdb copy is limited to in-frame clones, with some not included. This table holds roughly 500,000 clones, 90% to 96% found once. Overall study results and limits: Limited genetic and exposure-history diversity came from having few donors. Sharing across four donors was highest in naive CD4 (roughly 5%) and lowest in memory CD8 (0.4%).

The sample was naive CD4+ T cells sorted from blood. Subset indicated: CD45RA+ positively selected. The gene calls are TRBV6-1 and TRBJ2-7; tentative D call: TRBD2 (5 bases). The sequence derives from a woman aged 30 to 39 in good health. CDR3 sequence: CASRGSGLYEQYF. The DNA of the CDR3 is TGTGCCAGCAGAGGGAGCGGCCTCTACGAGCAGTACTTC.